These T cell receptor beta chains were read from a single sample in a study of blood T cell repertoires in COVID-19. The data were produced by immunoSEQ multiplex PCR, yet TCRdb's version contains in-frame clones alone and is incomplete. The data hold tens of thousands of clones, with around 90% observed a single time. The sequenced sample was peripheral blood. The receptor set was obtained from a woman aged 80 or over with active COVID-19. Each CDR3 is given with its conserved first and last residue. Each record gives: D gene, clone size, V gene, J gene, CDR3 DNA, CDR3 protein. D genes are given only for firm matches. Not all rows give a size; the values are once, few, many and, for expanded clones, a class.

d_gene: TRBD2; abundance: -; v_gene: TRBV10-2; j_gene: TRBJ2-1; CDR3nt: TGCGCCACCTCCTCAGGCGGACTAGCGGGCCTAATGAAGCAGTTCTTC; CDR3aa: CATSSGGLAGLMKQFF
d_gene: -; abundance: -; v_gene: TRBV4-1; j_gene: TRBJ2-1; CDR3nt: TGCGCCAGCAGCCAAGATCCGGGTACCTACAATGAGCAGTTCTTC; CDR3aa: CASSQDPGTYNEQFF
d_gene: -; abundance: -; v_gene: TRBV5-6; j_gene: TRBJ2-1; CDR3nt: TGTGCCAGCAGCTTGGTGCAGGGGATTCAGTTCTTC; CDR3aa: CASSLVQGIQFF
d_gene: -; abundance: -; v_gene: TRBV5-1; j_gene: TRBJ2-3; CDR3nt: TGCGCCAGCAGCTTGGACCTCGGCGGGGCAGATACGCAGTATTTT; CDR3aa: CASSLDLGGADTQYF
d_gene: TRBD1; abundance: -; v_gene: TRBV2; j_gene: TRBJ1-4; CDR3nt: TGTGCCAGCAGCCTGAGACAGGGGACACTGTTTTTT; CDR3aa: CASSLRQGTLFF
d_gene: -; abundance: -; v_gene: TRBV7-9; j_gene: TRBJ2-7; CDR3nt: TGTGCCAGCAGCTTAGCATCACAGGGTTCCTACGAGCAGTACTTC; CDR3aa: CASSLASQGSYEQYF
d_gene: -; abundance: -; v_gene: TRBV9; j_gene: TRBJ2-7; CDR3nt: TGTGCCAGCAGCGTAGGCGAAACAGACTACGAGCAGTACTTC; CDR3aa: CASSVGETDYEQYF
d_gene: -; abundance: -; v_gene: TRBV3-1/TRBV3-2; j_gene: TRBJ2-3; CDR3nt: TGTGCCAGCAGCCTAAGCACAGATACGCAGTATTTT; CDR3aa: CASSLSTDTQYF
d_gene: TRBD2; abundance: -; v_gene: TRBV3-1/TRBV3-2; j_gene: TRBJ2-5; CDR3nt: TGTGCCAGCAGCCAAGGGGGGACTAGCGGGACCGAGACCCAGTACTTC; CDR3aa: CASSQGGTSGTETQYF
d_gene: TRBD1; abundance: -; v_gene: TRBV28; j_gene: TRBJ1-5; CDR3nt: TGTGCCATTACGAGGGACAGGGGGCCTCAGCCCCAGCATTTT; CDR3aa: CAITRDRGPQPQHF
d_gene: TRBD1; abundance: -; v_gene: TRBV4-1; j_gene: TRBJ1-2; CDR3nt: TGCGCCAGCAGCCAAGGGACTTTTGGGACAGGCTACGGCTACACCTTC; CDR3aa: CASSQGTFGTGYGYTF
d_gene: -; abundance: -; v_gene: TRBV5-1; j_gene: TRBJ2-3; CDR3nt: TGCGCCAGCAGCTTGAATTCAGCAGATACGCAGTATTTT; CDR3aa: CASSLNSADTQYF
d_gene: TRBD2; abundance: -; v_gene: TRBV7-8; j_gene: TRBJ2-3; CDR3nt: TGTGCCAGCAGCTCCCTAGCGGGGGGGCCGGGGACGGGCACAGATACGCAGTATTTT; CDR3aa: CASSSLAGGPGTGTDTQYF
d_gene: -; abundance: once; v_gene: TRBV19; j_gene: TRBJ1-1; CDR3nt: TGTGCCAGTAGTATTGGAACAGAGACCCTGAACACTGAAGCTTTCTTT; CDR3aa: CASSIGTETLNTEAFF
d_gene: TRBD2; abundance: -; v_gene: TRBV6-1; j_gene: TRBJ2-5; CDR3nt: TGTGCCAGCAGTGATTTAGCGGGGGGGTTCAGAAAGACCCAGTACTTC; CDR3aa: CASSDLAGGFRKTQYF
d_gene: TRBD1; abundance: few; v_gene: TRBV30; j_gene: TRBJ2-7; CDR3nt: TGTGCCTGGAGTCAGACGGGACAGGAGAGCTACGAGCAGTACTTC; CDR3aa: CAWSQTGQESYEQYF
d_gene: TRBD1; abundance: once; v_gene: TRBV6-2/TRBV6-3; j_gene: TRBJ2-7; CDR3nt: TGTGCCAGCAGTTACATCGGGATGACAGGGAGAACCTACGAGCAGTACTTC; CDR3aa: CASSYIGMTGRTYEQYF
d_gene: -; abundance: -; v_gene: TRBV19; j_gene: TRBJ1-4; CDR3nt: TGTGCCAGTAGTATCAGGGGCGGAACTAATGAAAAACTGTTTTTT; CDR3aa: CASSIRGGTNEKLFF
d_gene: -; abundance: -; v_gene: TRBV6-5; j_gene: TRBJ1-6; CDR3nt: TGTGCCAGCAAAAACAGTCTGAATTCACCCCTCCACTTT; CDR3aa: CASKNSLNSPLHF
d_gene: -; abundance: -; v_gene: TRBV18; j_gene: TRBJ2-5; CDR3nt: TGTGCCAGCTCACCAGCGGGGAGACAAGAGACCCAGTACTTC; CDR3aa: CASSPAGRQETQYF
d_gene: TRBD2; abundance: -; v_gene: TRBV4-2; j_gene: TRBJ2-3; CDR3nt: TGTGCCAGCAGCCAAGTTGGCGCGGGGGGGAGGTCAGATACGCAGTATTTT; CDR3aa: CASSQVGAGGRSDTQYF
d_gene: TRBD2; abundance: -; v_gene: TRBV28; j_gene: TRBJ2-1; CDR3nt: TGTGCCAGCAGTTTACTCGGCGGGAGGGGCTACAATGAGCAGTTCTTC; CDR3aa: CASSLLGGRGYNEQFF
d_gene: TRBD2; abundance: -; v_gene: TRBV7-6; j_gene: TRBJ2-3; CDR3nt: TGTGCCAGCAGCTCCCCTAGCGGGAGGGTTACAGATACGCAGTATTTT; CDR3aa: CASSSPSGRVTDTQYF
d_gene: TRBD1; abundance: -; v_gene: TRBV6-5; j_gene: TRBJ2-5; CDR3nt: TGTGCCAGCAGCGTACAGGGGTACCAAGAGACCCAGTACTTC; CDR3aa: CASSVQGYQETQYF
d_gene: TRBD1; abundance: -; v_gene: TRBV19; j_gene: TRBJ2-5; CDR3nt: TGTGCCAGTAGGGGGACAGAGGGCCAAGAGACCCAGTACTTC; CDR3aa: CASRGTEGQETQYF
d_gene: TRBD2; abundance: -; v_gene: TRBV30; j_gene: TRBJ2-1; CDR3nt: TGTGGGGGGGGCGGGAGGAAGTACAATGAGCAGTTCTTC; CDR3aa: CGGGGRKYNEQFF
d_gene: -; abundance: -; v_gene: TRBV7-8; j_gene: TRBJ2-2; CDR3nt: TGTGCCAGCAGCTTAGCGCGGGCAGGAGGGGCCGGGGAGCTGTTTTTT; CDR3aa: CASSLARAGGAGELFF
d_gene: -; abundance: -; v_gene: TRBV19; j_gene: TRBJ2-3; CDR3nt: TGTGCCAGTAGTATCTTCCCGGGGATTAGCACAGATACGCAGTATTTT; CDR3aa: CASSIFPGISTDTQYF
d_gene: TRBD2; abundance: -; v_gene: TRBV5-1; j_gene: TRBJ2-3; CDR3nt: TGCGCCAGCAGCTCGATCCGGGGGGGCGCGGCCACAGATACGCAGTATTTT; CDR3aa: CASSSIRGGAATDTQYF
d_gene: -; abundance: -; v_gene: TRBV3-1/TRBV3-2; j_gene: TRBJ1-2; CDR3nt: TGTGCCAGCAGCACCGCCCCAGGGGCGAACTATGGCTACACCTTC; CDR3aa: CASSTAPGANYGYTF
d_gene: TRBD2; abundance: -; v_gene: TRBV29-1; j_gene: TRBJ2-3; CDR3nt: TGCAGCGTTTCCGGACTAGCTAGAGGGAACACAGATACGCAGTATTTT; CDR3aa: CSVSGLARGNTDTQYF
d_gene: TRBD1; abundance: once; v_gene: TRBV3-1/TRBV3-2; j_gene: TRBJ2-3; CDR3nt: TGTGCCAGCAGCCTCAGACAGGGGTGGATTACAGATACGCAGTATTTT; CDR3aa: CASSLRQGWITDTQYF
d_gene: -; abundance: -; v_gene: TRBV27; j_gene: TRBJ2-7; CDR3nt: TGTGCCAGCAGTTCGTTGGCGGCCTACGAGCAGTACTTC; CDR3aa: CASSSLAAYEQYF
d_gene: -; abundance: -; v_gene: TRBV11-2; j_gene: TRBJ2-1; CDR3nt: TGTGCCAGCAGCTCGCCTCGTGCGGGATCCTACAATGAGCAGTTCTTC; CDR3aa: CASSSPRAGSYNEQFF
d_gene: TRBD1; abundance: -; v_gene: TRBV6-5; j_gene: TRBJ1-2; CDR3nt: TGTGCCAGCAGCCCGGGACAGGGCAGGTACACCTTC; CDR3aa: CASSPGQGRYTF
d_gene: -; abundance: -; v_gene: TRBV5-5; j_gene: TRBJ1-3; CDR3nt: TGTGCCAGCAGCCGGGTGCCGCTAAACACCATATATTTT; CDR3aa: CASSRVPLNTIYF
d_gene: -; abundance: -; v_gene: TRBV2; j_gene: TRBJ2-1; CDR3nt: TGTGCCAGCAGACTGGCGGAGTCCCCCAATGAGCAGTTCTTC; CDR3aa: CASRLAESPNEQFF
d_gene: TRBD1; abundance: -; v_gene: TRBV5-6; j_gene: TRBJ1-2; CDR3nt: TGTGCCAGCAGCTCAGGGACAGGGGGGCGCGATGGGTATGGCTACACCTTC; CDR3aa: CASSSGTGGRDGYGYTF
d_gene: TRBD2; abundance: -; v_gene: TRBV7-9; j_gene: TRBJ2-5; CDR3nt: TGTGCCAGCAGCACCTGGACTAGCGTCCAAGAGACCCAGTACTTC; CDR3aa: CASSTWTSVQETQYF
d_gene: -; abundance: -; v_gene: TRBV5-6; j_gene: TRBJ2-2; CDR3nt: TGTGCCAGCGGGCTGAACACCGGGGAGCTGTTTTTT; CDR3aa: CASGLNTGELFF
d_gene: TRBD1; abundance: -; v_gene: TRBV28; j_gene: TRBJ2-3; CDR3nt: TGTGCCAGCAGCTCGAGCGGTGGGACAGTAGACACAGATACGCAGTATTTT; CDR3aa: CASSSSGGTVDTDTQYF
d_gene: -; abundance: -; v_gene: TRBV7-2; j_gene: TRBJ1-6; CDR3nt: TGTGCCAGCAGCTTAGCGACAGATTCACCCCTCCACTTT; CDR3aa: CASSLATDSPLHF
d_gene: TRBD1; abundance: few; v_gene: TRBV4-2; j_gene: TRBJ1-5; CDR3nt: TGTGCCAGCAGCCAAGGCAGGGGGGATCAGCCCCAGCATTTT; CDR3aa: CASSQGRGDQPQHF
d_gene: TRBD2; abundance: -; v_gene: TRBV18; j_gene: TRBJ2-3; CDR3nt: TGTGCCAGCTCACCGGCGTGGCGGGGGAACACAGATACGCAGTATTTT; CDR3aa: CASSPAWRGNTDTQYF
d_gene: -; abundance: -; v_gene: TRBV19; j_gene: TRBJ2-3; CDR3nt: TGTGCCAGTAGTACCACCCAGGGAGATACGCAGTATTTT; CDR3aa: CASSTTQGDTQYF
d_gene: TRBD2; abundance: -; v_gene: TRBV24-1; j_gene: TRBJ2-1; CDR3nt: TGTGCCACCAGTGATCTAGGGACTAGCGGGGGGAAGATTGCGGCCTACAATGAGCAGTTCTTC; CDR3aa: CATSDLGTSGGKIAAYNEQFF
d_gene: -; abundance: -; v_gene: TRBV3-1/TRBV3-2; j_gene: TRBJ1-1; CDR3nt: TGTGCCAGCAGCCAAGAACTTCAGGGGTTACTGAACAATTTCTTT; CDR3aa: CASSQELQGLLNNFF
d_gene: -; abundance: -; v_gene: TRBV7-9; j_gene: TRBJ2-4; CDR3nt: TGTGCCAGCAGCTTAGCTCAGGGGCGCATTCAGTACTTC; CDR3aa: CASSLAQGRIQYF